What follows is one TCR beta chain and its context. Antigen specificity is unknown. Data came from immunoSEQ multiplex PCR; TCRdb stores just in-frame clones and leaves some out. This sample has more than 55,000 clones, with over 60% found just once. This entry is derived from a study of early stage breast cancer tumors. Looking at the study overall: ER+/PR+/HER2- status applied to about 70% of the 16 invasive breast tumors. General observations from the study: Commonly generated sequences made up most enriched TCRB sequences shared between patients.

The CDR3 spans 14 residues. Germline V gene data show CDR1 as MNHEY and CDR2 as SMNVEV (reference sequence). The junction had 7 bases not matched to a gene; V was cut back by 6 bases and J by 2 bases. Sequencing was done on a sample of blood. The genes are TRBV27 and TRBJ2-7; 7 nucleotides line up with TRBD1. The clonotype comes from a person aged 30-39 years with breast cancer. The CDR3, as DNA: TGTGCCAGCAGCCAGGGACAGCTCCCCTACGAGCAGTACTTC. Its protein is CASSQGQLPYEQYF.